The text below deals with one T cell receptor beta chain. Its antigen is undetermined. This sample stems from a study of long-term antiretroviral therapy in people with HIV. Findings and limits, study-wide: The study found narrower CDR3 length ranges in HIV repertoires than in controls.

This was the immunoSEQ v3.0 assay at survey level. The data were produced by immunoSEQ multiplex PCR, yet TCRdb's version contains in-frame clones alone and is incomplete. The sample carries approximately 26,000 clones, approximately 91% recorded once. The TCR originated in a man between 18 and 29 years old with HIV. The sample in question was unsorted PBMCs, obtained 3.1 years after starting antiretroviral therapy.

CDR3 nucleotide sequence: TGTGCCTGGAGTGGTATACAGAGAACTGAAGCTTTCTTT. Its translation: CAWSGIQRTEAFF. The chain joins TRBV30 to TRBJ1-1; no reliable D call. Germline V gives CDR1 GTSNPN, CDR2 SVGIG (reference sequence). The CDR3 contains 13 residues. Trimming stripped 1 base from V and 5 bases from J, with 11 bases between.